Listed below are T cell receptor beta chains from one sample, sequenced in a study of T cell responses to AZD1222 COVID-19 vaccine. Generated by immunoSEQ multiplex PCR, the TCRdb table keeps only in-frame clones and is missing some. Seen here are around 180,000 clones, 85% to 95% observed once, and the top ten hold over 9.5%. The starting material was peripheral blood, obtained on day 0 of AZD1222 vaccination. Every receptor here comes from an adult in good health. The CDR3 runs from the conserved cysteine through the conserved F or W. D genes are given only for firm matches. Some rows mark clone size as missing; the rest say once, few, many or name a class of expanded clone.

clone_size d_call j_call v_call cdr3_nt cdr3_aa
NA TRBD1 TRBJ2-3 TRBV7-9 TGTGCCAGCAGCTTAGGCCCGACAGGGGGTGGCACAGATACGCAGTATTTT CASSLGPTGGGTDTQYF
NA NA TRBJ1-5 TRBV5-1 TGCGCCAGCAGCTTGGGACCAGGAGATCAGCCCCAGCATTTT CASSLGPGDQPQHF
NA NA TRBJ2-3 TRBV4-1 TGCGCCAGCAGCCAAGATAACCGGGTATCCACAGATACGCAGTATTTT CASSQDNRVSTDTQYF
NA NA TRBJ1-2 TRBV29-1 TGCAGCGTTGAAGGGTCGGGGGCAGTAAGTAACTATGGCTACACCTTC CSVEGSGAVSNYGYTF
once NA TRBJ2-2 TRBV11-2 TGTGCCAGCAGCTTAGTCAGGACAGAAAACACCGGGGAGCTGTTTTTT CASSLVRTENTGELFF
NA NA TRBJ1-1 TRBV5-1 TGCGCCAGCAGCTTGGAAGGGGTGAACACTGAAGCTTTCTTT CASSLEGVNTEAFF
NA TRBD1 TRBJ1-6 TRBV6-5 TGTGCCAGCAGTCCTACGCAGGGGGTTAATTCACCCCTCCACTTT CASSPTQGVNSPLHF
NA TRBD2 TRBJ2-2 TRBV5-1 TGCGCCAGCAGCTTGCGACTAGCGGGAGGCGCGTCCGGGGAGCTGTTTTTT CASSLRLAGGASGELFF
NA NA TRBJ1-3 TRBV7-2 TGTGCCAGCAGCTTCAGGCCCCCTGGCTCTGGAAACACCATATATTTT CASSFRPPGSGNTIYF
NA NA TRBJ1-5 TRBV12-3/TRBV12-4 TGTGCCAGCAGTTTAAGGGGGGCTCAGCCCCAGCATTTT CASSLRGAQPQHF
NA NA TRBJ1-5 TRBV30 TGTGCCTGGAGTCAGGGGTTCCATCAGCCCCAGCATTTT CAWSQGFHQPQHF
NA TRBD2 TRBJ2-2 TRBV27 TGTGCCAGCAGTTTACTTGAGCGGGAGGGCGAGACCGGGGAGCTGTTTTTT CASSLLEREGETGELFF
NA NA TRBJ1-2 TRBV9 TGTGCCAGCAGCGTAGGAGATAACCTCTATGGCTACACCTTC CASSVGDNLYGYTF
NA NA TRBJ1-1 TRBV29-1 TGCAGCGCCTCCCGACCCCGGGAACCTGAAGCTTTCTTT CSASRPREPEAFF
NA NA TRBJ1-2 TRBV29-1 TGCAGCGTTGAAGGGACAGAACTCGGCTATGGCTACACCTTC CSVEGTELGYGYTF
NA TRBD1 TRBJ1-4 TRBV19 TGTGCCAGTAGTTGGACAGGGGTTTCGGGACTGTTTTTT CASSWTGVSGLFF
NA TRBD2 TRBJ2-3 TRBV19 TGTGCCAGTAGTATAGGGGCGGGACTAGCGGGAGCCACAGATACGCAGTATTTT CASSIGAGLAGATDTQYF
once NA TRBJ1-1 TRBV20-1 TGCAGTGGACCCTTGAACACTGAAGCTTTCTTT CSGPLNTEAFF
NA TRBD2 TRBJ2-5 TRBV6-1 TGTGCCAGCAGTGGCCTAGCGGGGGGGCTTGAAGAGACCCAGTACTTC CASSGLAGGLEETQYF
NA NA TRBJ1-2 TRBV6-1 TGTGCCAGCAGTGAGTCCGGAGGGAATGGCTACACCTTC CASSESGGNGYTF
NA NA TRBJ1-1 TRBV13 TGTGCCAGCAGCTACGCCTGGGGAGGGAGCACTGAAGCTTTCTTT CASSYAWGGSTEAFF
NA TRBD2 TRBJ2-5 TRBV10-3 TGTGCCATCAGTGACGGACTAGCCCGTTCGGGGGAGACCCAGTACTTC CAISDGLARSGETQYF
once NA TRBJ2-2 TRBV12-3/TRBV12-4 TGTGCCAGCAGTTTTAAGGGGGACGGGGAGCTGTTTTTT CASSFKGDGELFF
NA NA TRBJ2-1 TRBV7-2 TGTGCCAGCAGCTGGGACAATGAGCAGTTCTTC CASSWDNEQFF
once NA TRBJ1-1 TRBV3-1/TRBV3-2 TGTGCCAGCAGCCACTCCCAACCGGGTAAACAAGCTTTCTTT CASSHSQPGKQAFF
NA TRBD2 TRBJ2-1 TRBV27 TGTGCCAGCACCATCAGGCGGGGGGGCGGATACAATGAGCAGTTCTTC CASTIRRGGGYNEQFF
NA TRBD1 TRBJ1-5 TRBV19 TGTGCCAGTACGCCAGGGGGCTTCAATCAGCCCCAGCATTTT CASTPGGFNQPQHF
NA NA TRBJ2-5 TRBV5-5 TGTGCCAGCAGCTCGGTTCCTGCACCCCCTATTCTCCAAGAGACCCAGTACTTC CASSSVPAPPILQETQYF
NA TRBD1 TRBJ1-1 TRBV5-1 TGCGCCAGCAGCTTGGCACCGGGACAGTTTGAGATTGAAGCTTTCTTT CASSLAPGQFEIEAFF
once NA TRBJ2-1 TRBV6-5 TGTGCCAGCAGTATCGGGGGCCCCTACAATGAGCAGTTCTTC CASSIGGPYNEQFF
NA TRBD2 TRBJ2-7 TRBV3-1/TRBV3-2 TGTGCCAGCAGCCAAGGATATAGCGGGATTACCCACGAGCAGTACTTC CASSQGYSGITHEQYF
NA NA TRBJ2-7 TRBV10-1 TGCGCCAGCAGTGATTGCCCCACTAGCCTGTGTGGGCAGTACTTC CASSDCPTSLCGQYF
NA NA TRBJ1-1 TRBV4-1 TGCGCCAGCAGCCAATCCCCGGGACAAATGAACACTGAAGCTTTCTTT CASSQSPGQMNTEAFF
NA NA TRBJ1-3 TRBV28 TGTGCCAGCAGTTTCCGGGGGGCCACCTCTGGAAACACCATATATTTT CASSFRGATSGNTIYF
NA TRBD2 TRBJ2-1 TRBV7-3 TGTGCCAGCAGCTTCCAGCTAGCGGGGGGCTCGAGCTCCTACAATGAGCAGTTCTTC CASSFQLAGGSSSYNEQFF
NA NA TRBJ1-2 TRBV7-9 TGTGCCAGCAGCTTAGAAGGAGGATCGGTATATGGCTACACCTTC CASSLEGGSVYGYTF
NA TRBD2 TRBJ2-7 TRBV5-6 TGTGCCAGCAGCTTGTCCCTAGCGGGATTGCTGCACGAGCAGTACTTC CASSLSLAGLLHEQYF
NA NA TRBJ2-7 TRBV7-2 TGTGCCAGCACCCCTCCCGGGAGCTACGAGCAGTACTTC CASTPPGSYEQYF
once NA TRBJ1-3 TRBV20-1 TGCAGTGCTAGTATAGATGGAGGGGATATTGGAAACACCATATATTTT CSASIDGGDIGNTIYF
NA TRBD1 TRBJ2-5 TRBV19 TGTGCCAGCGCGGACAGGGGGTTTAAAGAGACCCAGTACTTC CASADRGFKETQYF
NA TRBD1 TRBJ2-7 TRBV19 TGTGCCAGTACCCCTCCAGGGGGCCACGAGCAGTACTTC CASTPPGGHEQYF
NA NA TRBJ1-5 TRBV28 TGTGCCAGCAGATCGGGACCGTATAGCAATCAGCCCCAGCATTTT CASRSGPYSNQPQHF
NA TRBD1 TRBJ1-6 TRBV30 TGTGCCCTCTCCGGGACAGGGTCGGCACCCCTCCACTTT CALSGTGSAPLHF
NA NA TRBJ1-3 TRBV5-1 TGCGCCAGCAGCTTGGATGGGGGGCGCAGAAACACCATATATTTT CASSLDGGRRNTIYF
NA NA TRBJ1-2 TRBV27 TGTGCCAGCACCAGGGGCAGGGGCGACTATGGCTACACCTTC CASTRGRGDYGYTF